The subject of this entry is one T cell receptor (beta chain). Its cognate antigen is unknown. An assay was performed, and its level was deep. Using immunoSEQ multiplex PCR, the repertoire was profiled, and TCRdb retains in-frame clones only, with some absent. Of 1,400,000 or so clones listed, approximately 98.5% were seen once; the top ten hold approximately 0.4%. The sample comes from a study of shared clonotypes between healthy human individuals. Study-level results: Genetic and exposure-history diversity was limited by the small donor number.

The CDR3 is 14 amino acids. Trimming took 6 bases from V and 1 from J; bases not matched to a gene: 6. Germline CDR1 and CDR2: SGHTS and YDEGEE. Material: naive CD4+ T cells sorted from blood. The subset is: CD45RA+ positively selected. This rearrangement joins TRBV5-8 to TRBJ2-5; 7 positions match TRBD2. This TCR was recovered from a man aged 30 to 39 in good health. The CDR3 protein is CASTIGRAQETQYF. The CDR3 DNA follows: TGTGCCAGCACCATTGGGAGGGCCCAAGAGACCCAGTACTTC.